This TCR beta chain was sequenced during a study of control samples from healthy donors and cancer patients. Sequenced by immunoSEQ multiplex PCR; TCRdb stores in-frame clones only, minus some. The sample gives roughly 95,000 clones, more than 85% of which show up once; 0.92% is in the top ten. The receptor comes from a woman between 25 and 40 years old in good health. Sequenced material: blood.

The CDR3 sequence: CATSREHGNSPLHF. CDR3 bases: TGTGCCACCAGCAGAGAGCACGGGAATTCACCCCTCCACTTT. The chain recombines TRBV15 with TRBJ1-6; the D is unclear. V was pared by 0 bases and J by 7 bases, with 7 bases between. Germline CDR1 is LNHNV and CDR2 is YYDKDF (reference sequence). The CDR3 sequence is 14 residues long.